This is a list of T cell receptor beta chains from one sample in a study of identical twins. TCRdb ran MiXCR on the 5' RACE reads and lists one entry per CDR3 protein. The top ten hold about 0.5% of the sample, which has about 530,000 distinct CDR3 sequences, 20% to 25% seen once. In addition, the sample was reused for a study of yellow fever vaccine responses in identical twins.

The sample consisted of CD4+ T cells sorted from blood. These receptors all stem from a woman aged 18-29 years in good health. CDR3s include the opening cysteine and the closing phenylalanine or tryptophan. A D gene is named only where the DNA matches it firmly. Clone size is not always given. Where it is, it says once, few, many or a class for expanded clones.

clone_size: many
v_call: TRBV28
j_call: TRBJ1-5
d_call: NA
cdr3_aa: CASSLLRRDYQPQHF
cdr3_nt: TGTGCCAGCAGCTTACTCCGGAGGGATTATCAGCCCCAGCATTTT

clone_size: once
v_call: TRBV28
j_call: TRBJ2-5
d_call: TRBD2
cdr3_aa: CASSLYASGSFETQYF
cdr3_nt: TGTGCCAGCAGTTTATACGCTAGCGGGAGTTTTGAGACCCAGTACTTC

clone_size: NA
v_call: TRBV6-1
j_call: TRBJ2-7
d_call: NA
cdr3_aa: CASPGTYDYEQYF
cdr3_nt: TGTGCCAGCCCTGGGACTTATGACTACGAGCAGTACTTC

clone_size: few
v_call: TRBV12-3/TRBV12-4
j_call: TRBJ2-5
d_call: NA
cdr3_aa: CASSSSLQTQYF
cdr3_nt: TGTGCCAGCAGCTCTAGCTTGCAGACCCAGTACTTC

clone_size: NA
v_call: TRBV6-4
j_call: TRBJ2-5
d_call: NA
cdr3_aa: CASSDRLFGLACQETQYF
cdr3_nt: TGTGCCAGCAGTGACCGACTTTTCGGTCTAGCGTGCCAAGAGACCCAGTACTTC

clone_size: NA
v_call: TRBV3-1
j_call: TRBJ1-6
d_call: NA
cdr3_aa: CASTPGRAYNSPLHF
cdr3_nt: TGTGCCAGCACCCCTGGCAGGGCATATAATTCACCCCTCCACTTT

clone_size: once
v_call: TRBV27
j_call: TRBJ2-3
d_call: NA
cdr3_aa: CASSSTRQPHTDTQYF
cdr3_nt: TGTGCCAGCAGTTCCACCAGACAGCCCCACACAGATACGCAGTATTTT

clone_size: few
v_call: TRBV6-5
j_call: TRBJ2-1
d_call: TRBD2
cdr3_aa: CASRYSGRDNEQFF
cdr3_nt: TGTGCCAGCAGATATAGCGGGAGGGACAATGAGCAGTTCTTC

clone_size: NA
v_call: TRBV12-3/TRBV12-4
j_call: TRBJ2-7
d_call: TRBD1
cdr3_aa: CASSKQTGVYEQYF
cdr3_nt: TGTGCCAGCAGTAAACAGACAGGGGTTTACGAGCAGTACTTC

clone_size: few
v_call: TRBV20-1
j_call: TRBJ2-7
d_call: TRBD2
cdr3_aa: CSAKATSGNYEQYF
cdr3_nt: TGCAGTGCAAAGGCGACTAGCGGAAACTACGAGCAGTACTTC

clone_size: few
v_call: TRBV10-3
j_call: TRBJ2-5
d_call: TRBD2
cdr3_aa: CAISDRLAQQETQYF
cdr3_nt: TGTGCCATCAGTGACCGACTAGCGCAACAAGAGACCCAGTACTTC

clone_size: many
v_call: TRBV28
j_call: TRBJ2-2
d_call: NA
cdr3_aa: CASSLYQPNTGELFF
cdr3_nt: TGTGCCAGCAGTTTATACCAGCCTAACACCGGGGAGCTGTTTTTT

clone_size: few
v_call: TRBV29-1
j_call: TRBJ1-1
d_call: NA
cdr3_aa: CSVVRDVYTEAFF
cdr3_nt: TGCAGCGTTGTAAGGGACGTGTACACTGAAGCTTTCTTT

clone_size: NA
v_call: TRBV13
j_call: TRBJ2-1
d_call: TRBD1
cdr3_aa: CASSRTDRGQVNEQFF
cdr3_nt: TGTGCCAGCAGCAGAACCGACAGGGGGCAGGTTAATGAGCAGTTCTTC

clone_size: few
v_call: TRBV10-3
j_call: TRBJ2-1
d_call: TRBD2
cdr3_aa: CAISDGLGDSGEQFF
cdr3_nt: TGTGCCATCAGTGATGGACTAGGAGATAGCGGTGAGCAGTTCTTC

clone_size: NA
v_call: TRBV25-1
j_call: TRBJ2-1
d_call: NA
cdr3_aa: CASRETTFLFF
cdr3_nt: TGTGCCAGCAGGGAGACGACGTTTCTGTTCTTC

clone_size: few
v_call: TRBV2
j_call: TRBJ2-7
d_call: TRBD2
cdr3_aa: CASSVDGGREAYEQYF
cdr3_nt: TGTGCCAGCAGTGTTGACGGCGGGAGGGAGGCCTACGAGCAGTACTTC

clone_size: NA
v_call: TRBV3-1
j_call: TRBJ2-3
d_call: NA
cdr3_aa: CASSRKSAGGADTQYF
cdr3_nt: TGTGCCAGCAGCCGAAAGTCGGCCGGAGGAGCAGATACGCAGTATTTT

clone_size: once
v_call: TRBV12-3/TRBV12-4
j_call: TRBJ2-3
d_call: NA
cdr3_aa: CASSFGQIEDTQYF
cdr3_nt: TGTGCCAGCAGTTTCGGGCAGATCGAAGATACGCAGTATTTT

clone_size: NA
v_call: TRBV5-1
j_call: TRBJ2-3
d_call: TRBD2
cdr3_aa: CASSARTSGTSTDTQYF
cdr3_nt: TGCGCCAGCAGCGCCAGGACTAGCGGTACTAGCACAGATACGCAGTATTTT

clone_size: NA
v_call: TRBV19
j_call: TRBJ2-2
d_call: TRBD2
cdr3_aa: CASMRVAGATGELFF
cdr3_nt: TGTGCCAGTATGAGGGTAGCGGGAGCCACCGGGGAGCTGTTTTTT

clone_size: few
v_call: TRBV5-6
j_call: TRBJ1-2
d_call: TRBD1
cdr3_aa: CASSPRGQGPHGYTF
cdr3_nt: TGTGCCAGCAGCCCCCGTGGACAGGGTCCCCATGGCTACACCTTC

clone_size: NA
v_call: TRBV20-1
j_call: TRBJ1-1
d_call: NA
cdr3_aa: CSARRGPTEAFF
cdr3_nt: TGCAGTGCTAGACGGGGTCCCACTGAAGCTTTCTTT

clone_size: few
v_call: TRBV28
j_call: TRBJ2-7
d_call: TRBD1
cdr3_aa: CASRPGTGIYEQYF
cdr3_nt: TGTGCCAGCAGACCCGGGACAGGAATCTACGAGCAGTACTTC

clone_size: NA
v_call: TRBV7-3
j_call: TRBJ2-3
d_call: TRBD2
cdr3_aa: CASSSSGGNSAQYF
cdr3_nt: TGTGCCAGCAGCTCAAGCGGGGGGAATTCGGCGCAGTATTTT

clone_size: NA
v_call: TRBV19
j_call: TRBJ2-2
d_call: NA
cdr3_aa: CASAGLKNTGELFF
cdr3_nt: TGTGCCAGTGCGGGACTGAAGAACACCGGGGAGCTGTTTTTT

clone_size: few
v_call: TRBV12-3/TRBV12-4
j_call: TRBJ2-7
d_call: TRBD2
cdr3_aa: CASSFAGGPYEQYF
cdr3_nt: TGTGCCAGCAGTTTCGCGGGAGGTCCGTACGAGCAGTACTTC

clone_size: few
v_call: TRBV18
j_call: TRBJ2-4
d_call: NA
cdr3_aa: CASSPRTVAKNIQYF
cdr3_nt: TGTGCCAGCTCACCCCGGACAGTAGCCAAAAACATTCAGTACTTC

clone_size: NA
v_call: TRBV6-5
j_call: TRBJ2-3
d_call: TRBD2
cdr3_aa: CASSYGLAGGTNTDTQYF
cdr3_nt: TGTGCCAGCAGTTACGGGCTAGCGGGGGGGACTAACACAGATACGCAGTATTTT

clone_size: NA
v_call: TRBV20-1
j_call: TRBJ2-3
d_call: TRBD2
cdr3_aa: CSASRLAGEYTDTQYF
cdr3_nt: TGCAGTGCGTCCCGACTAGCGGGGGAGTACACAGATACGCAGTATTTT

clone_size: many
v_call: TRBV7-3
j_call: TRBJ2-2
d_call: NA
cdr3_aa: CASSLRVSGELFF
cdr3_nt: TGTGCCAGCAGCTTGAGGGTATCCGGGGAGCTGTTTTTT

clone_size: NA
v_call: TRBV28
j_call: TRBJ1-5
d_call: NA
cdr3_aa: CASSFTGISNQPQHF
cdr3_nt: TGTGCCAGCAGTTTTACAGGGATCAGCAATCAGCCCCAGCATTTT

clone_size: NA
v_call: TRBV6-1
j_call: TRBJ2-5
d_call: TRBD1
cdr3_aa: CASMPGQGRETQYF
cdr3_nt: TGTGCCTCAATGCCGGGACAGGGCAGGGAGACCCAGTACTTC

clone_size: NA
v_call: TRBV7-8
j_call: TRBJ2-5
d_call: NA
cdr3_aa: CASSASGETQYF
cdr3_nt: TGTGCCAGCAGCGCCTCTGGGGAGACCCAGTACTTC

clone_size: few
v_call: TRBV12-3/TRBV12-4
j_call: TRBJ2-3
d_call: TRBD1
cdr3_aa: CASSRWTGDTDTQYF
cdr3_nt: TGTGCCAGCAGCCGCTGGACAGGGGACACAGATACGCAGTATTTT

clone_size: NA
v_call: TRBV5-1
j_call: TRBJ2-4
d_call: NA
cdr3_aa: CASSLAQGSNIQYF
cdr3_nt: TGCGCCAGCAGCTTGGCTCAGGGGTCAAACATTCAGTACTTC

clone_size: NA
v_call: TRBV9
j_call: TRBJ2-5
d_call: NA
cdr3_aa: CASSGSPIGETQYF
cdr3_nt: TGTGCCAGCAGCGGCAGCCCCATAGGAGAGACCCAGTACTTC

clone_size: few
v_call: TRBV10-3
j_call: TRBJ2-5
d_call: NA
cdr3_aa: CAIRGGGNQETQYF
cdr3_nt: TGTGCCATCAGAGGAGGAGGGAACCAAGAGACCCAGTACTTC

clone_size: NA
v_call: TRBV3-1
j_call: TRBJ2-7
d_call: NA
cdr3_aa: CASSQDPYSYEQYF
cdr3_nt: TGTGCCAGCAGCCAAGACCCGTATTCCTACGAGCAGTACTTC

clone_size: NA
v_call: TRBV5-1
j_call: TRBJ1-4
d_call: TRBD1
cdr3_aa: CASSLQGAWKEKLFF
cdr3_nt: TGCGCCAGCAGCTTGCAGGGGGCGTGGAAGGAAAAACTGTTTTTT

clone_size: few
v_call: TRBV7-9
j_call: TRBJ2-3
d_call: TRBD2
cdr3_aa: CASSLGGSLTDTQYF
cdr3_nt: TGTGCCAGCAGCTTAGGCGGGAGCCTCACAGATACGCAGTATTTT

clone_size: few
v_call: TRBV12-3/TRBV12-4
j_call: TRBJ1-1
d_call: NA
cdr3_aa: CASSFGGGWANTEAFF
cdr3_nt: TGTGCCAGCAGTTTCGGGGGGGGCTGGGCGAACACTGAAGCTTTCTTT

clone_size: many
v_call: TRBV15
j_call: TRBJ2-3
d_call: NA
cdr3_aa: CATSNGRSTDTQYF
cdr3_nt: TGTGCCACCAGCAACGGACGTAGCACAGATACGCAGTATTTT

clone_size: few
v_call: TRBV6-1
j_call: TRBJ2-3
d_call: TRBD2
cdr3_aa: CASTLWTSGGNTQYF
cdr3_nt: TGTGCCAGCACTCTGTGGACTAGCGGGGGAAATACGCAGTATTTT

clone_size: NA
v_call: TRBV6-1
j_call: TRBJ2-5
d_call: TRBD1
cdr3_aa: CASRDRGRGETQYF
cdr3_nt: TGTGCCAGCAGGGACAGGGGGCGTGGAGAGACCCAGTACTTC

clone_size: few
v_call: TRBV5-1
j_call: TRBJ2-1
d_call: NA
cdr3_aa: CASSFTGLGQFF
cdr3_nt: TGCGCCAGCAGCTTTACAGGGCTTGGGCAGTTCTTC

clone_size: few
v_call: TRBV20-1
j_call: TRBJ2-3
d_call: NA
cdr3_aa: CSAVRDRSDTQYF
cdr3_nt: TGCAGTGCTGTCCGGGACCGCTCTGATACGCAGTATTTT

clone_size: NA
v_call: TRBV12-3/TRBV12-4
j_call: TRBJ2-3
d_call: TRBD1
cdr3_aa: CASSLVVLGGLTDTQYF
cdr3_nt: TGTGCCAGCAGTTTAGTCGTGCTAGGGGGCCTTACAGATACGCAGTATTTT

clone_size: few
v_call: TRBV7-9
j_call: TRBJ2-1
d_call: NA
cdr3_aa: CASSLGTGPPYNEQFF
cdr3_nt: TGTGCCAGCAGCTTAGGTACGGGGCCCCCGTACAATGAGCAGTTCTTC

clone_size: NA
v_call: TRBV29-1
j_call: TRBJ1-2
d_call: NA
cdr3_aa: CSVETEGIPIYGYTF
cdr3_nt: TGCAGCGTTGAAACGGAGGGGATTCCCATTTATGGCTACACCTTC

clone_size: NA
v_call: TRBV28
j_call: TRBJ2-1
d_call: TRBD1
cdr3_aa: CASSLGQGVRDEQFF
cdr3_nt: TGTGCCAGCAGTCTTGGACAGGGAGTCAGGGATGAGCAGTTCTTC

clone_size: NA
v_call: TRBV20-1
j_call: TRBJ2-5
d_call: TRBD1
cdr3_aa: CSARDPTGRETQYF
cdr3_nt: TGCAGTGCTAGAGATCCGACAGGGCGGGAGACCCAGTACTTC